These 27 T cell receptor beta chains share one sample of origin, sequenced in a study of blood T cell repertoires in COVID-19. Clones were read by immunoSEQ multiplex PCR, and TCRdb kept only the in-frame ones, dropping some. The data contain almost 200,000 clones, 89% of them seen just once; the ten biggest clones take up 6.5% to 9%. Sequencing was carried out using PBMCs or T cells enriched from blood (not recorded which). These receptors originate from a woman between 18 and 29 years old who had recovered from COVID-19.

The rearrangement joins TRBV4-2 to TRBJ2-3; D may be TRBD1 (6 bases). The CDR3 has 13 residues. Trimming removed 3 bases at V and 5 bases at J, with 9 bases between. Germline V gene lookup returns CDR1 LGHNA and CDR2 YNFKEQ. CDR3 DNA: TGTGCCAGCAGCCAGGAAGGGGGAGATACGCAGTATTTT. Translated: CASSQEGGDTQYF.

The V call is TRBV5-1, the J call TRBJ2-2; D unresolved. The germline V and J ends were trimmed by 4 bases and 3 bases, with 7 bases remaining between them. Per germline, CDR1 SGHRS and CDR2 YFSETQ. The CDR3 sequence is 13 residues long. CDR3 sequence (DNA): TGCGCCAGCAGCCGAACGGACACCGGGGAGCTGTTTTTT. Encoded protein: CASSRTDTGELFF.

V and J are TRBV7-2 and TRBJ2-7, with 9 positions matching TRBD1. The CDR3 is 15 amino acids. J gave up 4 bases and V 2 bases, and 6 bases lay outside the gene matches. Per the germline V gene, CDR1 is SGHTA and CDR2 is FQGNSA. CDR3 loop: CASSLRGDRVYEQYF. In DNA form, the CDR3 reads TGTGCCAGCAGCTTAAGGGGGGACAGGGTGTACGAGCAGTACTTC.

The chain carries TRBV7-3 and TRBJ2-6, with a tentative D call TRBD2 (6 bases). CDR3 length: 18 residues. CDR1 SGHTA and CDR2 FQGTGA come from the germline V gene. The V and J ends lost 1 base and 0 bases respectively, with 13 bases between them. The CDR3 nucleotides read TGTGCCAGCAGCTTAAACGCGGTTAGCGGCTCTGGGGCCAACGTCCTGACTTTC. Amino acid sequence: CASSLNAVSGSGANVLTF.

The chain couples TRBV4-1 to TRBJ2-7; D gene ambiguous. This CDR3 is built from 14 residues. From germline, CDR1 is MGHRA and CDR2 YSYEKL. The V and J ends lost 1 base and 0 bases respectively, with 7 bases between them. CDR3 in DNA: TGCGCCAGCAGCCAAGCGTACAGCTCCTACGAGCAGTACTTC. It specifies CASSQAYSSYEQYF.

V is TRBV19 and J is TRBJ1-1; 11 bases fit TRBD1. The CDR3 contains 16 residues. The V segment lost 4 bases and the J segment 2 bases; nucleotides outside the gene matches: 6. Germline assignment: CDR1 LNHDA and CDR2 SQIVND (reference sequence). The CDR3, as DNA: TGTGCCAGTAGTAGTGGACAGGGGGCGAATAACACTGAAGCTTTCTTT. The encoded protein is CASSSGQGANNTEAFF.

This rearrangement joins TRBV29-1 to TRBJ2-2; maybe TRBD2 (6 bases). Trimming took 7 bases from V and 1 from J, leaving 16 bases between them. This CDR3 is 15 amino acids long. From germline, CDR1 is SQVTM and CDR2 ANQGSEA. CDR3 nucleotides: TGCAGCGCTGGGGACGGGCGGGGGAACACCGGGGAGCTGTTTTTT. Its protein product is CSAGDGRGNTGELFF.

The rearrangement joins TRBV3-1 (or the pseudogene TRBV3-2) to TRBJ1-6; tentatively, D is TRBD1 (6 bases). The V end was cut by 0 bases, the J end by 8 bases, with 14 bases between. Germline V gene sequence: CDR1 LGHDT, CDR2 YNNKEL (reference sequence). The CDR3 has 16 residues. Written as DNA, the CDR3 is TGTGCCAGCAGCCAAGATCTGGGCAGGGGAGATTCACCCCTCCACTTT. It yields the protein CASSQDLGRGDSPLHF.

The J gene is TRBJ1-4, the V gene TRBV12-3 or TRBV12-4; D may be TRBD1 (6 bases). The CDR3 is 13 residues long. Trimming pared 6 bases from V and 5 bases from J, leaving 10 bases between. DNA of the CDR3: TGTGCCAGCAGACGCACAGGGAATGAAAAACTGTTTTTT. Translating gives CASRRTGNEKLFF.

The chain joins TRBV5-1 to TRBJ2-3; 9 bases align to TRBD1. CDR1 is SGHRS and CDR2 is YFSETQ in the germline V gene. CDR3 length: 14 residues. V gave up 7 bases and J gave up 5 bases; unmatched junction bases: 8. The CDR3 sequence is CASDPGQGRDTQYF. CDR3 in DNA: TGCGCCAGCGACCCGGGACAGGGTAGAGATACGCAGTATTTT.

This rearrangement joins TRBV6-5 to TRBJ1-2; possible D gene TRBD1, 5 bases. Germline loops: CDR1 MNHEY, CDR2 SVGAGI. The V end lost 10 bases, the J end lost 0 bases, and 18 bases lay between the germline ends. CDR3 size: 15 residues. The CDR3 loop reads CATYGQVDTNYGYTF. Written as DNA, the CDR3 is TGTGCCACCTATGGACAAGTCGACACTAACTATGGCTACACCTTC.

The rearrangement uses TRBV5-5 and TRBJ1-2, with TRBD1 identical over 7 bases. This CDR3 spans 13 amino acids. The trim removed 2 bases at V and 6 bases at J, leaving 4 bases unmatched. Looked up from germline, CDR1 is SGHKS and CDR2 is YYEKEE (reference sequence). The CDR3 DNA is TGTGCCAGCAGCTTTACAGGGGATGATGGCTACACCTTC. It codes for CASSFTGDDGYTF.

The chain has TRBV9 and TRBJ2-1, with D possibly TRBD2 on 6 matching bases. Deletions cut 7 bases from V and 1 base from J, with 12 bases between. CDR1 is SGDLS, CDR2 YYNGEE, per germline. The CDR3 sequence is 14 residues long. The CDR3, as DNA: TGTGCCAGCGGAGGGGACGGGTCCTACAATGAGCAGTTCTTC. Amino acid sequence: CASGGDGSYNEQFF.

The V and J genes are TRBV9 and TRBJ2-3; the match to TRBD1 covers 7 bases. V gave up 0 bases and J gave up 4 bases; unmatched junction bases: 8. The germline CDR1 and CDR2 sequences are SGDLS and YYNGEE. This CDR3 comprises 16 residues. This CDR3 is CASSVERTGLADTQYF. DNA for the CDR3: TGTGCCAGCAGCGTAGAAAGGACAGGATTGGCAGATACGCAGTATTTT.

The V call is TRBV14, the J call TRBJ1-3; 11 bases line up with TRBD1. The CDR3 is made up of 20 amino acids. Germline loops: CDR1 SGHDN, CDR2 FVKESK. The J segment lost 3 bases and the V segment lost 7 bases, leaving 20 bases of the junction unmatched. The CDR3: CASNPRDRGASVMCGNTIYF. CDR3 nucleotide sequence: TGTGCCAGCAATCCCCGGGACAGGGGGGCCTCTGTTATGTGTGGAAACACCATATATTTT.

V gene TRBV9 combines with J gene TRBJ2-7; TRBD2 agrees at 8 bases. Germline CDR1 SGDLS, CDR2 YYNGEE. This CDR3 is 15 amino acids long. V dropped 4 bases and J dropped 2; count of bases not matched to a gene: 8. CDR3 residues: CASSRTGGATYEQYF. CDR3 in DNA: TGTGCCAGCAGCCGAACCGGGGGGGCCACCTACGAGCAGTACTTC.

V and J are TRBV19 and TRBJ1-6, with 9 bases matching TRBD1. Germline V gives CDR1 LNHDA, CDR2 SQIVND (reference sequence). V shed 5 bases and J 16 bases; nucleotides not matched to a gene: 3. The CDR3 extends over 11 amino acids. The CDR3 loop reads CASSSGTGLHF. The CDR3 coding sequence is TGTGCCAGTAGTTCGGGGACAGGGCTCCACTTT.

The genes are TRBV5-1 and TRBJ1-1; weak D call: TRBD1 (5 bases). Trimming removed 5 bases from V and 1 base from J, with 15 bases in between. Germline V gene data show CDR1 as SGHRS and CDR2 as YFSETQ. The length of the CDR3 is 15 residues. The CDR3 is CASSGFADKNTEAFF. As DNA, the CDR3 is TGCGCCAGCAGTGGTTTTGCGGACAAGAACACTGAAGCTTTCTTT.

The V gene is TRBV7-9, the J gene TRBJ2-1; 9 bases align to TRBD2. Germline assignment: CDR1 SEHNR and CDR2 FQNEAQ (reference sequence). The V and J ends lost 2 bases and 8 bases, in that order; junction bases with no gene match: 4. This CDR3 has 14 residues. CDR3 DNA: TGTGCCAGCAGCTTACCGGGACTAGCCCATGAGCAGTTCTTC. As protein: CASSLPGLAHEQFF.

The V gene is TRBV5-4, the J gene TRBJ2-3; 8 bases fit TRBD2. V trimming: 2 bases; J trimming: 5 bases; junction bases outside the gene matches: 7. The CDR3 has 15 residues. CDR1 and CDR2 (germline): SGHNT, YYREEE (reference sequence). The CDR3 region has the DNA TGTGCCAGCAGCTTTTCGGGGGGGCTCGGAGATACGCAGTATTTT. Its translation: CASSFSGGLGDTQYF. The full variable domain, in which reference TRBV5-4 and TRBJ2-3 provide the parts outside the CDR3, is ETGVTQSPTHLIKTRGQQVTLRCSSQSGHNTVSWYQQALGQGPQFIFQYYREEENGRGNFPPRFSGLQFPNYSSELNVNALELDDSALYLCASSFSGGLGDTQYFGPGTRLTVL.

The rearrangement joins TRBV6-5 to TRBJ1-3; the match to TRBD1 covers 9 bases. Germline V lookup: CDR1 MNHEY, CDR2 SVGAGI. The CDR3 runs 15 residues. V lost 10 bases to trimming and J lost 0 bases; unmatched junction nucleotides: 7. Here the CDR3 DNA reads TGTGCCATAACCCGGGACAGGGACTCTGGAAACACCATATATTTT. It encodes CAITRDRDSGNTIYF.

This chain joins TRBV24-1 and TRBJ2-2; TRBD2 matches at 8 bases. Per the germline V gene, CDR1 is KGHDR and CDR2 is SFDVKD. This CDR3 spans 16 amino acids. Unmatched junction bases numbered 10, after V lost 10 bases and J lost 1 base. CDR3 residues: CATSAISGENTGELFF. DNA of the CDR3: TGTGCCACGTCGGCGATTAGCGGGGAGAACACCGGGGAGCTGTTTTTT.

The genes are TRBV7-9 and TRBJ1-1, with 8 bases that match TRBD1. Looked up from germline, CDR1 is SEHNR and CDR2 is FQNEAQ (reference sequence). This CDR3 has 14 amino acids. J was trimmed by 8 bases and V by 1 base; bases with no gene match: 6. The CDR3 region has the DNA TGTGCCAGCAGCTTAGTTCCGGACAGGGTCGAAGCTTTCTTT. Its translation: CASSLVPDRVEAFF.

A single count supports this clone. The rearrangement links TRBV7-2 to TRBJ2-1; D may be TRBD1 (7 bases). The CDR3 extends over 15 amino acids. Germline V lookup: CDR1 SGHTA, CDR2 FQGNSA. V was pared by 5 bases and J by 3 bases, with 14 bases between. CDR3: CASSAGGPYYNEQFF. The DNA for the CDR3 is TGTGCCAGCAGCGCAGGGGGGCCATACTACAATGAGCAGTTCTTC. The entire variable domain, with the rest obtained from reference TRBV7-2 and TRBJ2-1, is as follows: GAGVSQSPSNKVTEKGKDVELRCDPISGHTALYWYRQSLGQGLEFLIYFQGNSAPDKSGLPSDRFSAERTGGSVSTLTIQRTQQEDSAVYLCASSAGGPYYNEQFFGPGTRLTVL.

The chain joins TRBV10-3 to TRBJ1-1, with D hard to call. The V and J ends lost 2 bases and 3 bases respectively, with 7 bases between them. The CDR3 extends over 13 amino acids. Germline V lookup: CDR1 ENHRY, CDR2 SYGVKD. CDR3 sequence (DNA): TGTGCCATCAGTGAGGGGAGCCACACTGAAGCTTTCTTT. It translates to CAISEGSHTEAFF.

This clone appeared a few times. The J gene is TRBJ1-1, the V gene TRBV24-1; D call uncertain. Trimming left V 5 bases short and J 1 base short, with 7 bases between. Germline values: CDR1 KGHDR, CDR2 SFDVKD. The CDR3 spans 13 residues. The CDR3 coding sequence is TGTGCCACCAGTGTAACGGGGAACACTGAAGCTTTCTTT. The encoded protein is CATSVTGNTEAFF.

This chain joins TRBV6-2 or TRBV6-3 and TRBJ1-2; 9 bases are shared with TRBD1. V lost 4 bases to trimming and J lost 1 base; unmatched junction nucleotides: 1. The V gene's germline CDR1 is MNHEY and CDR2 SVGEGT. The CDR3 loop spans 14 amino acids. The CDR3 DNA sequence: TGTGCCAGCAGTTGGGGACAGGGTAACTATGGCTACACCTTC. It codes for CASSWGQGNYGYTF.